These 27 T cell receptor beta chains originate from one sample sequenced in a study of tissue T cells after allogeneic stem cell transplantation. The table came from immunoSEQ multiplex PCR; TCRdb's copy has only in-frame clones and leaves some out. The repertoire consists of about 1,400 clones, with roughly 58% occurring once and the leading ten covering less than 20%. Regarding time point: mouse harvest day 7 after allogeneic transplant. Tail vein injection delivered 10^7 T-cell-depleted bone marrow cells and 10^6 splenic CD5+ T cells. The sample comprised liver tissue. The receptors shown here come from a female BALB/c mouse given C57BL/6 T cells with graft-versus-host disease after an allogeneic hematopoietic cell transplant.

This clone was picked up a small number of times. Mouse names are used for the genes. The read terminates 1 residue before the CDR3 end, so the remaining end is supplied by the germline J gene. J is TRBJ1-3 and V is TRBV26, with D possibly matching TRBD1 (6 bases). Germline-derived CDR1 and CDR2 are KGHPV and FQNQEV (reference sequence). The germline V and J ends were trimmed by 3 bases and 0 bases, with 9 bases remaining between them. This CDR3 is built from 15 residues. CDR3 bases read: TGTGCCAGCAGTCTTACAGGGTATTCTGGAAATACGCTCTAT. It specifies CASSLTGYSGNTLY. The entire CDR3 sequence reads CASSLTGYSGNTLYF. Variable domain in full (rest from reference TRBV26 and TRBJ1-3): NSKVIQTPRYLVKGQGQKAKMRCIPEKGHPVVFWYQQNKNNEFKFLINFQNQEVLQQIDMTEKRFSAECPSNSPCSLEIQSSEAGDSALYLCASSLTGYSGNTLYFGEGSRLIVV.

Concerning this clone: Genes and germline come from the mouse. The CDR3 bases that were read are TGTGCCAGCAGTCTGACGGGACAGTATGAACAGTAC. Its translation: CASSLTGQYEQY. In full, the CDR3 is CASSLTGQYEQYF. The chain joins TRBV26 to TRBJ2-7, with 7 nucleotides matching TRBD1. From the germline J gene comes the end of the CDR3, since the read stops 1 residue before it. The V segment lost 2 bases and the J segment 4 bases; nucleotides outside the gene matches: 2. Germline CDR1 is KGHPV and CDR2 is FQNQEV (reference sequence). This CDR3 spans 13 amino acids. The variable domain in full, with the rest retrieved from reference TRBV26 and TRBJ2-7, is NSKVIQTPRYLVKGQGQKAKMRCIPEKGHPVVFWYQQNKNNEFKFLINFQNQEVLQQIDMTEKRFSAECPSNSPCSLEIQSSEAGDSALYLCASSLTGQYEQYFGPGTRLTVL.

Comment on this clone: Gene names and germline refer to mouse. The CDR3 extends 1 residue past the end of the read, so its final part is completed from the germline J gene. The chain uses TRBV4 and TRBJ2-4; no clear D gene. This CDR3 contains 11 residues. V was shortened by 5 bases and J by 3 bases, with 3 bases between the two germline ends. Germline V gene lookup returns CDR1 LGHDT and CDR2 YNNKQL (reference sequence). The CDR3 bases that were read are TGTGCCAGCAGCCCGCAAAACACCTTGTAC. Encoded protein: CASSPQNTLY. The complete CDR3 protein is CASSPQNTLYF.

This clone is labeled as large. Mouse gene names apply. The sequence runs out 1 residue before the end of the CDR3; the remainder is reconstructed from the germline J gene. The gene calls are TRBV12-1 and TRBJ1-5; D is perhaps TRBD1 (5 bases). The CDR3 runs 15 residues. Trimming took off 4 bases at V and 0 bases at J, with 12 bases between the two ends. Germline CDR1 and CDR2: SGHSN and HYEKVE. The sequenced part of the CDR3 DNA is TGTGCCAGCTCCTCCGGGACTCATAACAACCAGGCTCCGCTT. Its protein is CASSSGTHNNQAPL. The entire CDR3 protein is CASSSGTHNNQAPLF.

This clone appeared a single time. Germline and genes here are mouse. Sequencing ends 1 residue short of the CDR3 end; the germline J gene provides the rest. The chain employs TRBV1 and TRBJ2-5; D is undetermined. The germline V gene has CDR1 NSQYPW and CDR2 LRSPGD (reference sequence). Trimming shortened V by 4 bases and J by 2 bases, and 4 bases separated the two germline ends. The CDR3 spans 12 residues. Here the CDR3 reads CTCSDIQDTQYF. The CDR3 DNA, read in part, is TGCACCTGCAGTGACATCCAAGACACCCAGTAC.

This clone came up a few times. The genes are named according to mouse. The CDR3 spells CASSLGRGGEQYF. CDR3 DNA (partial): TGTGCCAGCAGTCTCGGCAGGGGGGGGGAACAGTAC. The chain links TRBV26 to TRBJ2-7, with D perhaps TRBD1 or TRBD2 (7 bases each). The CDR3 end is not reached by the read, which stops 1 residue before it; the germline J gene fills it in. The germline CDR1 and CDR2 sequences are KGHPV and FQNQEV (reference sequence). This CDR3 has 13 residues. The V end was cut by 3 bases, the J end by 7 bases, with 13 bases between.

This clone showed up just a few times. Gene names refer to mouse genes. The CDR3 end lies 1 residue beyond the end of the read and is filled in from the germline J gene. The V gene is TRBV29, the J gene TRBJ2-7; 8 nucleotides match TRBD1. Germline assignment: CDR1 MSHET and CDR2 SYDVDS. The CDR3 totals 14 residues. The V and J ends lost 0 bases and 6 bases, in that order; junction bases with no gene match: 4. CDR3 DNA (partial): TGTGCTAGCAGTTTATCGCGGACAGGGATTGAACAGTAC. Amino acids: CASSLSRTGIEQY. The full-length CDR3 reads as CASSLSRTGIEQYF.

Remarks on this clone: Genes and germline are mouse. The read falls 1 residue short of the CDR3 end, and the missing part is taken from the germline J gene. V and J are TRBV26 and TRBJ1-3, with 7 bases identical to TRBD1. Germline V gene data show CDR1 as KGHPV and CDR2 as FQNQEV (reference sequence). This CDR3 contains 15 residues. Trimming removed 4 bases from V and 4 bases from J; junction bases left unmatched: 7. The DNA read from the CDR3 is TGTGCCAGCAGTCCATCACAGGGGAGAGGAAATACGCTCTAT. Translation gives CASSPSQGRGNTLY. The entire CDR3 reads CASSPSQGRGNTLYF.

This clone was seen a handful of times. Germline and genes here are mouse. The read stops 1 residue short of the end of the CDR3; the missing end is completed from the germline J gene. The gene calls are TRBV31 and TRBJ2-5; 7 bases are a match to TRBD1. Germline V gene lookup returns CDR1 GKSSPN and CDR2 SITVG. J gave up 6 bases and V 2 bases, and 5 bases lay outside the gene matches. This CDR3 contains 13 residues. The sequenced part of the CDR3 DNA is TGTGCCTGGAGTTGGACAGGAGGGGACACCCAGTAC. This translates into CAWSWTGGDTQY. The CDR3 as a whole reads CAWSWTGGDTQYF. Based on the CDR3 plus reference TRBV31 and TRBJ2-5, the full variable domain is AQTIHQWPVAEIKAVGSPLSLGCTIKGKSSPNLYWYWQATGGTLQQLFYSITVGQVESVVQLNLSASRPKDDQFILSTEKLLLSHSGFYLCAWSWTGGDTQYFGPGTRLLVL.

With respect to this clone: These gene names are mouse names. The read gets to within 1 residue of the CDR3 end, and the germline J gene fills in the rest. The rearrangement uses TRBV15 and TRBJ2-5; D unresolved. Germline CDR1 and CDR2: SGHND and FRSKSL. The CDR3 runs to 13 residues. The ends were cut back, 4 bases at V and 5 bases at J, with 10 bases in the middle. The CDR3 is CASSYSRGDTQYF. The covered CDR3 bases are TGTGCCAGCAGTTACAGCCGGGGAGACACCCAGTAC.

Worth noting for this clone: Gene names are mouse gene names. The read ends 1 residue before the CDR3 terminus; that terminus is restored from the germline J gene. This sequence joins TRBV5 and TRBJ1-1; possibly TRBD1 for D (6 bases). With 2 bases removed from V and 3 bases from J, the gap between germline ends came to 10 bases. Germline CDR1 and CDR2: LGHNA and YNLKQL (reference sequence). This CDR3 has 14 residues. The CDR3 loop reads CASSQQGMDTEVFF. The part of the CDR3 DNA that was read is TGTGCCAGCAGCCAACAGGGGATGGACACAGAAGTCTTC.

Turning to this clone: The gene names here belong to mouse. The sequence runs out 1 residue before the end of the CDR3; the remainder is reconstructed from the germline J gene. J is TRBJ2-7 and V is TRBV13-3, with 11 bases aligning to TRBD2. The length of the CDR3 is 14 residues. The germline V gene encodes CDR1 NNHDY and CDR2 SYVADS. The trim removed 2 bases at V and 7 bases at J, leaving 5 bases unmatched. The covered CDR3 bases are TGTGCCAGCAGTGAGAACTGGGGGGGCCGGGAACAGTAC. It specifies CASSENWGGREQY. The whole CDR3 sequence reads CASSENWGGREQYF.

Comment on this clone: The gene names here belong to mouse. The read stops 1 residue short of the end of the CDR3; the missing end is completed from the germline J gene. The chain is built from TRBV5 and TRBJ1-5; D is possibly TRBD1 (5 bases). The CDR3 runs 14 residues. Germline assignment: CDR1 LGHNA and CDR2 YNLKQL (reference sequence). V shed 1 base and J shed 1 base, with 5 bases lying between them. CDR3 bases read: TGTGCCAGCAGCCAAGGGACAAACAACCAGGCTCCGCTT. It translates to CASSQGTNNQAPL. The full CDR3 sequence reads CASSQGTNNQAPLF.

This clone came up a few times. Mouse gene names apply. The read is 1 residue too short to cover the CDR3 end, so that end is filled in from the germline J gene. The chain combines TRBV13-3 with TRBJ2-7; 8 nucleotides align to TRBD2. Germline V gene data show CDR1 as NNHDY and CDR2 as SYVADS. V shed 5 bases and J 6 bases; nucleotides not matched to a gene: 1. CDR3 length: 11 amino acids. CDR3 bases read: TGTGCCAGCAGGACTGGGGTTGAACAGTAC. Translated: CASRTGVEQY. The entire CDR3 reads CASRTGVEQYF.

Comment on this clone: Germline and genes: mouse. Read sequence stops 1 residue before the CDR3 end, and the germline J gene provides the missing end. The chain joins TRBV17 to TRBJ1-1; D is unresolved. The CDR3 is 13 residues long. V lost 6 bases to trimming and J lost 0 bases, with 8 bases between them. CDR1 and CDR2 from the germline V gene are MNHDT and YYDKIL. The CDR3 loop reads CASSDGANTEVFF. The covered CDR3 bases are TGTGCTAGCAGCGACGGGGCAAACACAGAAGTCTTC.

Points on this clone: Gene names refer to mouse genes. The read terminates 1 residue ahead of where the CDR3 ends, so the germline J gene completes it. J is TRBJ2-5 and V is TRBV26, with TRBD2 matching 9 bases. Germline loops: CDR1 KGHPV, CDR2 FQNQEV (reference sequence). The V and J ends lost 3 bases and 2 bases, in that order; junction bases with no gene match: 3. This CDR3 has 15 residues. The CDR3: CASSLGWGGQDTQYF. CDR3 DNA, as far as it was read: TGTGCCAGCAGTCTTGGCTGGGGGGGCCAAGACACCCAGTAC.

Note on this clone: Gene names follow the mouse nomenclature. Sequencing ends 1 residue short of the CDR3 end; the germline J gene provides the rest. The chain employs TRBV5 and TRBJ2-5; D might be TRBD1 (6 bases). Germline CDR1 is LGHNA and CDR2 is YNLKQL (reference sequence). This CDR3 is built from 13 residues. The V and J ends lost 4 bases and 2 bases respectively, with 7 bases between them. The covered CDR3 bases are TGTGCCAGCAGCCCGGACAGCCAAGACACCCAGTAC. Translated: CASSPDSQDTQY. The whole CDR3 region reads CASSPDSQDTQYF.

Concerning this clone: These gene names are mouse names. Partial CDR3 DNA: TGTGCCAGCGGCTGGGGGAGCTCCTATGAACAGTAC. Protein product: CASGWGSSYEQY. The full CDR3 protein reads CASGWGSSYEQYF. This chain links TRBV19 with TRBJ2-7, with 7 nucleotides matching TRBD2. The CDR3 end is not reached by the read, which stops 1 residue before it; the germline J gene fills it in. CDR1 is FNHDT, CDR2 SITEND, per germline (reference sequence). The V gene end was trimmed by 7 bases and the J gene end by 0 bases; junction bases not matched to a gene: 4. The CDR3 length is 13 residues.

Concerning this clone itself: Mouse gene names and germline throughout. The read terminates 1 residue ahead of where the CDR3 ends, so the germline J gene completes it. The chain links TRBV26 to TRBJ1-1; D call uncertain. V was shortened by 4 bases and J by 3 bases, with 6 bases between the two germline ends. Germline CDR1 reads KGHPV; CDR2 reads FQNQEV (reference sequence). The CDR3 covers 12 residues. The sequenced CDR3 bases are TGTGCCAGCAGTCCTCAGGACACAGAAGTCTTC. Translated, it gives CASSPQDTEVF. The complete CDR3 protein is CASSPQDTEVFF. The complete variable domain, with remaining parts taken from reference TRBV26 and TRBJ1-1, reads NSKVIQTPRYLVKGQGQKAKMRCIPEKGHPVVFWYQQNKNNEFKFLINFQNQEVLQQIDMTEKRFSAECPSNSPCSLEIQSSEAGDSALYLCASSPQDTEVFFGKGTRLTVV.

Note on this clone: Gene names refer to mouse genes. Coverage ceases 1 residue before the CDR3 finishes, and the germline J gene fills in the end. The chain joins TRBV5 to TRBJ2-5; no firm D call. This CDR3 is built from 12 residues. Deletions cut 4 bases from V and 6 bases from J, with 8 bases between. In germline, CDR1 is LGHNA, CDR2 YNLKQL (reference sequence). The part of the CDR3 DNA that was read is TGTGCCAGCAGCCCCCGCGGGGACACCCAGTAC. This codes for CASSPRGDTQY. The CDR3 in full is CASSPRGDTQYF.

Worth noting for this clone: The germline and genes are mouse ones. This CDR3 is CASSLPGGQNTLYF. The CDR3 bases that were read are TGTGCCAGCAGTCTGCCAGGGGGTCAAAACACCTTGTAC. The chain is built from TRBV26 and TRBJ2-4; tentative D call: TRBD1 (6 bases). The observed sequence ends 1 residue before the CDR3 terminus, with the missing tail filled in from the germline J gene. CDR1 and CDR2 from the germline V gene are KGHPV and FQNQEV (reference sequence). The CDR3 is made up of 14 amino acids. V dropped 2 bases and J dropped 1 base, with 7 bases sitting between them.

Of note for this clone: Here the gene names and germline are mouse. Read coverage stops 1 residue before the CDR3 terminus; the germline J gene supplies the remainder. The J gene is TRBJ2-4, the V gene TRBV3; D is unclear. With 2 bases removed from V and 3 bases from J, the gap between germline ends came to 3 bases. Germline CDR1 is SNHLY and CDR2 is FYNGKV (reference sequence). This CDR3 is built from 12 residues. The sequenced part of the CDR3 DNA is TGTGCCAGCAGCTTAAGCCAAAACACCTTGTAC. This translates into CASSLSQNTLY. The CDR3 reads in full as CASSLSQNTLYF.

A few counts support this clone. The genes are named according to mouse. The observed sequence ends 1 residue before the CDR3 terminus, with the missing tail filled in from the germline J gene. The chain couples TRBV20 to TRBJ2-4, with unresolved D. Germline lookup yields CDR1 GFQATS and CDR2 STVNSAI. CDR3 size: 12 residues. V was pared by 2 bases and J by 3 bases, with 6 bases between. Partial CDR3 DNA: TGTGGTGCTAGGAAGGGACAAAACACCTTGTAC. Translation gives CGARKGQNTLY. The CDR3, in full, reads CGARKGQNTLYF.

On this clone: Germline and genes here are mouse. The CDR3 end lies 1 residue beyond the end of the read and is filled in from the germline J gene. The chain couples TRBV13-2 to TRBJ1-1; tentative D call: TRBD1 (5 bases). The CDR3 is 14 residues long. Between the trimmed V and J ends, which lost 2 bases and 1 base, there was a span of 9 bases. Looked up from germline, CDR1 is NNHNN and CDR2 is SYGAGS (reference sequence). This chain's CDR3 is CASGELGGNTEVFF. The CDR3 DNA, read in part, is TGTGCCAGCGGTGAATTGGGGGGAAACACAGAAGTCTTC.

A remark on this clone: Gene names and germline match the mouse. The sequenced fragment ends 1 residue before the CDR3 boundary, so the rest is inferred from the germline J gene. The V and J genes are TRBV19 and TRBJ2-3; tentative D call: TRBD1 (6 bases). This CDR3 is built from 13 residues. In germline, CDR1 is FNHDT, CDR2 SITEND (reference sequence). Trimming cost V 8 bases and J 0 bases, with 10 bases left between them. CDR3 DNA (partial): TGTGCCAGATGGACAGCTAGTGCAGAAACGCTGTAT. This sequence encodes CARWTASAETLY. The entire CDR3 protein reads CARWTASAETLYF.

About this clone: Mouse germline and gene names are used. The read terminates 1 residue before the CDR3 end, so the remaining end is supplied by the germline J gene. The J gene is TRBJ1-6, the V gene TRBV23; the table's D call, TRBD1, was not checked against the DNA. TRBJ1-6 is an ORF, with its function uncertain. This CDR3 is 15 amino acids long. Germline assignment: CDR1 KGHTA and CDR2 FQNQQP. The DNA read from the CDR3 is TGCTCCAGCAGTCAACAGGGGGGAAATAATTCGCCCCTCTAC. Protein product: CSSSQQGGNNSPLY. The full CDR3 sequence reads CSSSQQGGNNSPLYF.

Comments on this clone: Mouse gene names apply. The read falls 1 residue short of the CDR3 end, and the missing part is taken from the germline J gene. The rearrangement uses TRBV15 and TRBJ2-5; tentatively, D is TRBD1 (6 bases). CDR3 length: 13 amino acids. Germline V gene lookup returns CDR1 SGHND and CDR2 FRSKSL. V was pared by 2 bases and J by 5 bases, with 8 bases between. CDR3 bases read: TGTGCCAGCAGTTTACAGGGGCGAGACACCCAGTAC. Amino acid sequence: CASSLQGRDTQY. The entire CDR3 is CASSLQGRDTQYF.